A selection of T cell receptor beta chains follows, all from one sample in a study of CD8 T cells in ankylosing spondylitis. TCRdb fed the 5' RACE reads into MiXCR, producing one record per CDR3 protein. The sample lists about 840,000 distinct CDR3 sequences; 12% were seen once. Sequenced material: blood, either unsorted or a sorted T cell fraction (not recorded which). These receptors were taken from a male donor with ankylosing spondylitis. Both conserved end residues are part of each CDR3. Each record gives: clone size, V gene, J gene, D gene, CDR3 protein, CDR3 DNA. D genes are given only for firm matches. Not all rows give a size; the values are once, few, many and, for expanded clones, a class.

clone size: many; V gene: TRBV7-9; J gene: TRBJ1-1; D gene: NA; CDR3 protein: CASSLDANTEAFF; CDR3 DNA: TGTGCCAGCAGCTTAGACGCGAACACTGAAGCTTTCTTT
clone size: few; V gene: TRBV10-3; J gene: TRBJ2-5; D gene: TRBD2; CDR3 protein: CAISDGLEREGLQETQYF; CDR3 DNA: TGTGCCATCAGTGACGGGTTGGAGCGGGAGGGCCTACAAGAGACCCAGTACTTC
clone size: few; V gene: TRBV5-5; J gene: TRBJ2-6; D gene: NA; CDR3 protein: CASTWVPGRSSGANVLTF; CDR3 DNA: TGTGCCAGCACCTGGGTACCGGGACGGAGCTCTGGGGCCAACGTCCTGACTTTC
clone size: NA; V gene: TRBV7-3; J gene: TRBJ1-5; D gene: NA; CDR3 protein: CASSLTDGPQHF; CDR3 DNA: TGTGCCAGCAGCTTAACTGACGGGCCCCAGCATTTT
clone size: many; V gene: TRBV20-1; J gene: TRBJ2-5; D gene: TRBD1; CDR3 protein: CSAGDSLIGTQYF; CDR3 DNA: TGCAGTGCTGGGGACAGCCTAATTGGGACCCAGTACTTC
clone size: few; V gene: TRBV20-1; J gene: TRBJ1-1; D gene: NA; CDR3 protein: CSARTALKAFF; CDR3 DNA: TGCAGTGCGAGGACAGCCTTGAAGGCTTTCTTT
clone size: few; V gene: TRBV6-5; J gene: TRBJ2-1; D gene: TRBD1; CDR3 protein: CASSYTGQDRYNEQFF; CDR3 DNA: TGTGCCAGCAGTTACACCGGACAGGACCGATACAATGAGCAGTTCTTC
clone size: NA; V gene: TRBV28; J gene: TRBJ1-6; D gene: TRBD1; CDR3 protein: CASKPRGEVNSPLHF; CDR3 DNA: TGTGCCAGCAAACCCAGGGGGGAGGTCAATTCACCCCTCCACTTT
clone size: few; V gene: TRBV9; J gene: TRBJ2-3; D gene: NA; CDR3 protein: CASSLVGAASTDTQYF; CDR3 DNA: TGTGCCAGCAGCTTAGTGGGAGCGGCGAGCACAGATACGCAGTATTTT
clone size: many; V gene: TRBV4-1; J gene: TRBJ2-1; D gene: NA; CDR3 protein: CASTLSPANGEQFF; CDR3 DNA: TGCGCCAGCACCCTATCTCCTGCTAACGGTGAGCAGTTCTTC
clone size: NA; V gene: TRBV29-1; J gene: TRBJ2-5; D gene: TRBD1; CDR3 protein: CSVEGQGARETQYF; CDR3 DNA: TGCAGCGTTGAAGGACAGGGGGCCAGGGAGACCCAGTACTTC
clone size: few; V gene: TRBV20-1; J gene: TRBJ2-1; D gene: NA; CDR3 protein: CSAREIPSYNEQFF; CDR3 DNA: TGCAGTGCCCGGGAGATCCCCTCCTACAATGAGCAGTTCTTC
clone size: NA; V gene: TRBV5-1; J gene: TRBJ2-1; D gene: NA; CDR3 protein: CASSLLQGASYNEQFF; CDR3 DNA: TGCGCCAGCAGCTTGTTACAGGGAGCCTCCTACAATGAGCAGTTCTTC
clone size: few; V gene: TRBV20-1; J gene: TRBJ2-1; D gene: TRBD1; CDR3 protein: CSAAARDRAYDEQFF; CDR3 DNA: TGCAGTGCTGCGGCAAGGGACAGGGCGTACGATGAGCAGTTCTTC
clone size: few; V gene: TRBV7-2; J gene: TRBJ2-7; D gene: TRBD1; CDR3 protein: CASSDNRGTYEQYF; CDR3 DNA: TGTGCCAGCAGCGATAACAGGGGAACCTACGAGCAGTACTTC
clone size: few; V gene: TRBV6-2/TRBV6-3; J gene: TRBJ2-6; D gene: NA; CDR3 protein: CASINRVLSSGANVLTF; CDR3 DNA: TGTGCCAGCATCAACAGGGTACTAAGCTCTGGGGCCAACGTCCTGACTTTC
clone size: many; V gene: TRBV7-2; J gene: TRBJ2-7; D gene: NA; CDR3 protein: CASSFLTGTYEQYF; CDR3 DNA: TGTGCCAGCAGCTTCTTGACAGGAACCTACGAGCAGTACTTC
clone size: many; V gene: TRBV20-1; J gene: TRBJ1-2; D gene: TRBD1; CDR3 protein: CSAALRDRGYGYTF; CDR3 DNA: TGCAGTGCTGCCCTCCGTGACAGGGGCTATGGCTACACCTTC
clone size: NA; V gene: TRBV2; J gene: TRBJ2-2; D gene: TRBD1; CDR3 protein: CASSTPYETGDPLGAGELFF; CDR3 DNA: TGTGCCAGCAGTACACCCTACGAAACAGGGGACCCATTGGGTGCCGGGGAGCTGTTTTTT
clone size: few; V gene: TRBV29-1; J gene: TRBJ1-2; D gene: NA; CDR3 protein: CSVEAGSDYGYTF; CDR3 DNA: TGCAGCGTTGAAGCTGGGTCAGACTATGGCTACACCTTC
clone size: few; V gene: TRBV24-1; J gene: TRBJ2-1; D gene: TRBD2; CDR3 protein: CATSDPPGLAGGPSYNEQFF; CDR3 DNA: TGTGCCACCAGTGATCCCCCGGGACTAGCGGGGGGGCCATCCTACAATGAGCAGTTCTTC
clone size: few; V gene: TRBV7-2; J gene: TRBJ1-1; D gene: NA; CDR3 protein: CASSLALSRGRTEAFF; CDR3 DNA: TGTGCCAGCAGCTTAGCGCTCTCTAGGGGTAGGACTGAAGCTTTCTTT
clone size: many; V gene: TRBV6-1; J gene: TRBJ2-7; D gene: TRBD2; CDR3 protein: CASGLAGAYEQYF; CDR3 DNA: TGTGCCAGCGGACTAGCGGGGGCCTACGAGCAGTACTTC
clone size: NA; V gene: TRBV5-6; J gene: TRBJ2-1; D gene: TRBD2; CDR3 protein: CASSGKREVPPEQFF; CDR3 DNA: TGTGCCAGCAGCGGAAAGCGGGAGGTGCCACCTGAGCAGTTCTTC
clone size: NA; V gene: TRBV5-6; J gene: TRBJ2-1; D gene: NA; CDR3 protein: CASSLAGGLYRLVSFF; CDR3 DNA: TGTGCCAGCAGCTTGGCCGGTGGGCTGTATCGGCTTGTGTCGTTCTTC
clone size: few; V gene: TRBV24-1; J gene: TRBJ2-1; D gene: TRBD2; CDR3 protein: CATSVAVAGVINEQFF; CDR3 DNA: TGTGCCACCAGTGTAGCCGTAGCGGGAGTGATCAATGAGCAGTTCTTC
clone size: NA; V gene: TRBV21-1; J gene: TRBJ2-1; D gene: NA; CDR3 protein: CATGHNHREYNEQFF; CDR3 DNA: TGTGCCACCGGACACAACCACAGAGAGTACAATGAGCAGTTCTTC
clone size: NA; V gene: TRBV6-5; J gene: TRBJ2-5; D gene: NA; CDR3 protein: CASSPLTGAQETQYF; CDR3 DNA: TGTGCCAGCAGTCCATTGACCGGGGCGCAAGAGACCCAGTACTTC
clone size: few; V gene: TRBV4-3; J gene: TRBJ2-5; D gene: TRBD2; CDR3 protein: CASSQAGGETQYF; CDR3 DNA: TGCGCCAGCAGCCAAGCGGGGGGAGAGACCCAGTACTTC
clone size: many; V gene: TRBV7-8; J gene: TRBJ1-2; D gene: NA; CDR3 protein: CASSLVSQGFGYTF; CDR3 DNA: TGTGCCAGCAGCTTAGTAAGCCAGGGCTTTGGCTACACCTTC
clone size: NA; V gene: TRBV5-6; J gene: TRBJ2-5; D gene: NA; CDR3 protein: CASSLVTVQETQYF; CDR3 DNA: TGTGCCAGCAGCTTGGTGACAGTCCAAGAGACCCAGTACTTC
clone size: NA; V gene: TRBV12-3/TRBV12-4; J gene: TRBJ2-7; D gene: NA; CDR3 protein: CASSFDLGPYEQYF; CDR3 DNA: TGTGCCAGCAGTTTCGACTTGGGCCCCTACGAGCAGTACTTC
clone size: NA; V gene: TRBV20-1; J gene: TRBJ2-5; D gene: TRBD2; CDR3 protein: CSARERTSGTTQYF; CDR3 DNA: TGCAGTGCTCGAGAACGGACTAGCGGGACCACCCAGTACTTC
clone size: NA; V gene: TRBV5-1; J gene: TRBJ2-1; D gene: TRBD1; CDR3 protein: CASSSGQGAYEQFF; CDR3 DNA: TGCGCCAGCAGCTCCGGACAGGGGGCTTATGAGCAGTTCTTC
clone size: few; V gene: TRBV4-3; J gene: TRBJ2-3; D gene: TRBD2; CDR3 protein: CASSPTSVSTDTQYF; CDR3 DNA: TGCGCCAGCAGCCCCACTAGCGTTAGCACAGATACGCAGTATTTT
clone size: many; V gene: TRBV27; J gene: TRBJ1-6; D gene: NA; CDR3 protein: CASKSSGRGSPLHF; CDR3 DNA: TGTGCCAGCAAGAGTTCCGGGAGGGGATCACCCCTCCACTTT
clone size: NA; V gene: TRBV18; J gene: TRBJ1-5; D gene: NA; CDR3 protein: CASSPPGGSGNQPQHF; CDR3 DNA: TGTGCCAGCTCACCACCGGGGGGGTCCGGCAATCAGCCCCAGCATTTT
clone size: NA; V gene: TRBV20-1; J gene: TRBJ2-1; D gene: TRBD2; CDR3 protein: CSARDTSGSDEQFF; CDR3 DNA: TGCAGTGCTAGAGATACCAGCGGGAGTGATGAGCAGTTCTTC
clone size: few; V gene: TRBV4-3; J gene: TRBJ1-2; D gene: TRBD1; CDR3 protein: CASSLRYWTGQDGYTF; CDR3 DNA: TGCGCCAGCAGCCTCAGATACTGGACAGGGCAGGATGGCTACACCTTC
clone size: NA; V gene: TRBV29-1; J gene: TRBJ2-3; D gene: TRBD2; CDR3 protein: CSAQGGGADTQYF; CDR3 DNA: TGCAGCGCCCAGGGCGGGGGGGCGGATACGCAGTATTTT
clone size: few; V gene: TRBV20-1; J gene: TRBJ1-2; D gene: NA; CDR3 protein: CSARIQGVDGYTF; CDR3 DNA: TGCAGTGCTAGAATACAGGGCGTGGATGGCTACACCTTC
clone size: few; V gene: TRBV5-1; J gene: TRBJ2-5; D gene: TRBD2; CDR3 protein: CASSTSGQETQYF; CDR3 DNA: TGCGCCAGCAGCACTAGCGGGCAAGAGACCCAGTACTTC